This record concerns one TCR beta chain sequence. Its antigen remains unknown. Germline V gene sequence: CDR1 KGHSH, CDR2 LQKENI. Trimming left V 2 bases short and J 0 bases short, with 9 bases between. CDR3 length: 15 residues. This sample was taken from a study of OX40 agonist ivuxolimab in advanced cancers. Study-level information: Patient treatment consisted of intravenous ivuxolimab administration every 2 weeks at 0.01 to 10 mg/kg. It was permissible to have had prior anti-PD-1, anti-PD-L1 or anti-CTLA-4 therapy, and about 40% had some. General study points: Relative to CD4+, CD8+ T cells held more expanded clones on average.

The method was immunoSEQ multiplex PCR; TCRdb's version includes in-frame clones alone and lacks a portion of them. The table shows roughly 73,000 clones, with approximately 86% occurring only once. The V and J genes are TRBV18 and TRBJ2-3; D might be TRBD1 or TRBD2, each matching 5 bases. The clonotype comes from an adult with an advanced solid tumor such as melanoma, head and neck, liver or kidney cancer. The sequencing here drew on CD4+ or CD8+ T cells sorted from blood, taken in a trial of the OX40 agonist ivuxolimab. This chain's CDR3 is CASSPGGSSTDTQYF. CDR3 DNA sequence: TGTGCCAGCTCACCAGGGGGTAGCAGCACAGATACGCAGTATTTT.